These 31 T cell receptor beta chains share one sample of origin, sequenced in a study of cytomegalovirus exposure and HLA in healthy donors. Sequenced by immunoSEQ multiplex PCR; TCRdb stores in-frame clones only, minus some. The sample includes some 150,000 clones, 80% to 90% of them seen just once. The sequenced sample was PBMCs. The source of these receptors is a woman between 18 and 29 years old in good health and CMV-seropositive.

Here the CDR3 DNA reads TGTGCCAGTAGTATTCGGGTTTCTGGAAACACCATATATTTT. Translated: CASSIRVSGNTIYF. The chain carries TRBV19 and TRBJ1-3; D gene uncertain. The CDR3 runs 14 residues. Germline V gives CDR1 LNHDA, CDR2 SQIVND (reference sequence). Trimming removed 3 bases at V and 1 base at J, with 7 bases between. Full variable domain (outside the CDR3, taken from reference TRBV19 and TRBJ1-3): DGGITQSPKYLFRKEGQNVTLSCEQNLNHDAMYWYRQDPGQGLRLIYYSQIVNDFQKGDIAEGYSVSREKKESFPLTVTSAQKNPTAFYLCASSIRVSGNTIYFGEGSWLTVV.

This sequence joins TRBV11-3 and TRBJ2-7; D unclear. V was pared by 4 bases and J by 7 bases, with 11 bases between. CDR3 length: 12 amino acids. The germline CDR1 and CDR2 sequences are SGHNT and YENEEA. The CDR3: CASSSIPGEQYF. CDR3 coding DNA: TGTGCCAGCAGCTCGATACCAGGAGAGCAGTACTTC.

The chain joins TRBV10-3 to TRBJ2-3; maybe TRBD1 (5 bases). The CDR3 totals 13 residues. Trimming took off 8 bases at V and 5 bases at J, with 14 bases between the two ends. Germline CDR1 and CDR2: ENHRY and SYGVKD. Here the CDR3 reads CAIGAQNGDTQYF. Here the CDR3 DNA reads TGTGCCATCGGGGCCCAGAATGGAGATACGCAGTATTTT.

J is TRBJ1-5 and V is TRBV6-5; possible D gene TRBD1, 5 bases. Germline CDR1 MNHEY, CDR2 SVGAGI. The CDR3 loop spans 13 amino acids. V lost 5 bases and J lost 3, with 8 bases in between. In DNA form, the CDR3 reads TGTGCCAGCAGTAACAGGAACAATCAGCCCCAGCATTTT. Protein sequence: CASSNRNNQPQHF.

The CDR3 sequence: CASSIDGGVSYNEQFF. As DNA, the CDR3 is TGTGCCAGTAGTATAGACGGCGGGGTCTCCTACAATGAGCAGTTCTTC. This sequence joins TRBV19 and TRBJ2-1; tentatively, D is TRBD2 (6 bases). V shed 0 bases and J shed 0 bases, with 9 bases lying between them. CDR1 is LNHDA and CDR2 is SQIVND in the germline V gene (reference sequence). The CDR3 totals 16 residues.

This clone showed up just a few times. The chain links TRBV5-4 to TRBJ1-6; 7 positions agree with TRBD1. Unmatched junction bases numbered 4, after V lost 0 bases and J lost 7 bases. The CDR3 runs 15 residues. The V gene's germline CDR1 is SGHNT and CDR2 YYREEE (reference sequence). This CDR3 reads CASSLVLGQNSPLHF. CDR3 bases: TGTGCCAGCAGCTTGGTATTGGGACAGAATTCACCCCTCCACTTT.

The CDR3 nucleotides read TGCAGCGTTGAAGGAGGGTCAGTCTATGGCTACACCTTC. This gives the protein CSVEGGSVYGYTF. The chain has TRBV29-1 and TRBJ1-2, with D unresolved. The V end was cut by 1 base, the J end by 4 bases, with 10 bases between. Germline loops: CDR1 SQVTM, CDR2 ANQGSEA. The CDR3 contains 13 residues.

The V gene is TRBV7-9, the J gene TRBJ2-2, with 14 bases that match TRBD2. This CDR3 is 19 amino acids long. Germline assignment: CDR1 SEHNR and CDR2 FQNEAQ (reference sequence). V lost 5 bases and J lost 2; bases outside the gene matches: 10. The CDR3 loop reads CASSATGTSGGPNTGELFF. CDR3 bases: TGTGCCAGCAGCGCAACGGGGACTAGCGGGGGCCCAAACACCGGGGAGCTGTTTTTT. Supplemented by reference TRBV7-9 and TRBJ2-2, the full variable domain reads DTGVSQNPRHKITKRGQNVTFRCDPISEHNRLYWYRQTLGQGPEFLTYFQNEAQLEKSRLLSDRFSAERPKGSFSTLEIQRTEQGDSAMYLCASSATGTSGGPNTGELFFGEGSRLTVL.

The chain has TRBV4-3 and TRBJ2-1; possible D gene TRBD2, 6 bases. Deletions cut 5 bases from V and 7 bases from J, with 15 bases between. Germline CDR1 is LGHNA and CDR2 is YSLEER. The CDR3 length is 14 residues. CDR3 sequence (DNA): TGCGCCAGCAGCGAAAAGGGGACTTTGAATGAGCAGTTCTTC. It yields the protein CASSEKGTLNEQFF.

V gene TRBV14 combines with J gene TRBJ1-2, with a weak D call TRBD1 (6 bases). V lost 4 bases and J 2 bases, leaving 17 bases between the germline ends. The V gene's germline CDR1 is SGHDN and CDR2 FVKESK. The CDR3 extends over 16 amino acids. CDR3 DNA: TGTGCCAGCAGCCCCTATATAGGACAGCTAAACTATGGCTACACCTTC. Its protein product is CASSPYIGQLNYGYTF.

The chain joins TRBV18 to TRBJ2-6; TRBD1 is a possible D gene (5 bases). The V and J ends lost 6 bases and 4 bases respectively, with 16 bases between them. CDR3 length: 16 amino acids. CDR1 KGHSH and CDR2 LQKENI come from the germline V gene. The CDR3 DNA is TGTGCCAGCTCTCCTGTCGGACACATAGGGGCCAACGTCCTGACTTTC. This sequence encodes CASSPVGHIGANVLTF.

The CDR3 DNA is TGTGCCAGCAGTAAACTAGATACAGATACGCAGTATTTT. It is translated as CASSKLDTDTQYF. V and J are TRBV6-5 and TRBJ2-3; perhaps TRBD2 as D (5 bases). Germline V gene lookup returns CDR1 MNHEY and CDR2 SVGAGI. Between the trimmed V and J ends, which lost 5 bases and 3 bases, there was a span of 9 bases. The CDR3 runs 13 residues.

The V gene is TRBV6-1, the J gene TRBJ1-1; no definite D call. The V and J ends lost 3 bases and 1 base respectively, with 9 bases between them. The length of the CDR3 is 14 residues. In germline, CDR1 is MNHNS, CDR2 SASEGT. The CDR3 region has the DNA TGTGCCAGCAGTGATGACCGGGGGAACACTGAAGCTTTCTTT. Protein product: CASSDDRGNTEAFF.

This clone appeared once. The chain employs TRBV10-3 and TRBJ2-1; 14 positions agree with TRBD2. The CDR3 length is 18 residues. The junction had 14 bases not matched to a gene; V was cut back by 4 bases and J by 9 bases. Germline CDR1 ENHRY, CDR2 SYGVKD. DNA for the CDR3: TGTGCCATCAGTGGCCCTCTGACTAGCGGGGGGGCCTTAGGTGAGCAGTTCTTC. As protein: CAISGPLTSGGALGEQFF.

This clone was picked up a small number of times. V is TRBV2 and J is TRBJ2-7, with a possible D match to TRBD1 (5 bases). This CDR3 has 11 amino acids. CDR1 and CDR2 from the germline V gene are SNHLY and FYNNEI. V lost 2 bases, J lost 13 bases, and 12 bases lay in between. The CDR3 sequence: CASSESDSPYF. As DNA, the CDR3 is TGTGCCAGCAGTGAAAGTGACAGTCCTTACTTC.

The V call is TRBV4-2, the J call TRBJ1-6; D is perhaps TRBD1 (6 bases). This CDR3 is 18 amino acids long. V lost 0 bases to trimming and J lost 1 base, with 13 bases between them. The V gene's germline CDR1 is LGHNA and CDR2 YNFKEQ. The CDR3 here is CASSQDLAGVSYNSPLHF. DNA for the CDR3: TGTGCCAGCAGCCAAGATCTGGCAGGGGTGTCCTATAATTCACCCCTCCACTTT.

This clone was counted a single time. This chain links TRBV10-3 with TRBJ1-2; TRBD1 matches at 8 bases. The CDR3 runs to 14 residues. V lost 4 bases, J lost 4 bases, and 5 bases stayed unmatched. The V gene's germline CDR1 is ENHRY and CDR2 SYGVKD. In DNA form, the CDR3 reads TGTGCCATCAGTGGCACAGGGGGAAGCTATGGCTACACCTTC. This translates into CAISGTGGSYGYTF.

The chain joins TRBV19 to TRBJ1-1; 8 bases map to TRBD1. The CDR3 sequence is 13 residues long. Germline V gives CDR1 LNHDA, CDR2 SQIVND (reference sequence). V shed 9 bases, J shed 8 bases, and the junction held 11 bases outside the gene matches. CDR3 sequence reads: CASRLTGEKEAFF. The CDR3 DNA is TGTGCCAGCCGATTGACAGGGGAAAAGGAAGCTTTCTTT.

The V call is TRBV5-1, the J call TRBJ2-2; a possible D gene is TRBD2 (5 bases). V shed 1 base and J shed 6 bases, with 13 bases lying between them. The CDR3 is 15 residues long. CDR1 and CDR2 from the germline V gene are SGHRS and YFSETQ. CDR3 DNA: TGCGCCAGCAGCTTGACCGGGCGGGTTGCCGGGGAGCTGTTTTTT. It is translated as CASSLTGRVAGELFF.

The chain carries TRBV6-5 and TRBJ1-2; TRBD1 is a possible D gene (5 bases). V was trimmed by 5 bases and J by 7 bases, leaving 17 bases between them. Per the germline V gene, CDR1 is MNHEY and CDR2 is SVGAGI. This CDR3 region has 14 residues. CDR3 region: CASSKGAGYGGYTF. The CDR3 DNA reads as TGTGCCAGCAGTAAAGGGGCAGGGTATGGTGGCTACACCTTC.

The chain joins TRBV9 to TRBJ1-5; D may be TRBD1 (6 bases). In germline, CDR1 is SGDLS, CDR2 YYNGEE. The V end lost 4 bases, the J end lost 3 bases, and 14 bases lay between the germline ends. CDR3 length equals 15 residues. In DNA form, the CDR3 reads TGTGCCAGCAGCCCCCAGGACAGTCTCAATCAGCCCCAGCATTTT. Protein product: CASSPQDSLNQPQHF.

The chain combines TRBV6-1 with TRBJ2-5; perhaps TRBD2 as D (6 bases). V lost 2 bases to trimming and J lost 2 bases, with 15 bases between them. CDR3 length equals 16 residues. Per the germline V gene, CDR1 is MNHNS and CDR2 is SASEGT. CDR3: CASSENVAGSQETQYF. For the CDR3, the DNA is TGTGCCAGCAGTGAAAACGTGGCGGGGAGTCAAGAGACCCAGTACTTC.

This chain uses TRBV19 with TRBJ2-1; 8 bases are shared with TRBD1. The V gene's germline CDR1 is LNHDA and CDR2 SQIVND (reference sequence). This CDR3 spans 16 amino acids. V was clipped by 4 bases and J by 7 bases; unmatched bases: 12. CDR3 DNA sequence: TGTGCCAGTAGTACCTTGGACAGGGTAGCCCATAATGAGCAGTTCTTC. As protein: CASSTLDRVAHNEQFF.

The chain carries TRBV7-6 and TRBJ2-1; D may be TRBD2 (6 bases). Per germline, CDR1 SGHVS and CDR2 FNYEAQ. The CDR3 has 15 amino acids. Trimming removed 1 base at V and 2 bases at J, with 9 bases between. The CDR3 coding sequence is TGTGCCAGCAGCTTAGTCCGACTAGCCTACAATGAGCAGTTCTTC. This sequence encodes CASSLVRLAYNEQFF.

V gene TRBV4-1 combines with J gene TRBJ2-1, with 8 bases fitting TRBD2. The germline V gene has CDR1 MGHRA and CDR2 YSYEKL. V shed 1 base and J 6 bases; nucleotides not matched to a gene: 8. The CDR3 is made up of 16 amino acids. CDR3 residues: CASSQGRGGRSNEQFF. The CDR3 DNA follows: TGCGCCAGCAGCCAAGGACGGGGGGGCCGGAGCAATGAGCAGTTCTTC.

This clone was counted a few times. The chain carries TRBV4-1 and TRBJ1-2; D is unresolved. The CDR3 is 17 amino acids. Germline V gene lookup returns CDR1 MGHRA and CDR2 YSYEKL. Trimming took off 3 bases at V and 5 bases at J, with 22 bases between the two ends. The DNA of the CDR3 is TGCGCCAGCAGCCAGCGGACCGGCCTCCGACTAAATTATGGCTACACCTTC. Translation: CASSQRTGLRLNYGYTF.

As concerns this clone: A junction end diverges from the germline sequence, so it may reflect a read error. The chain has TRBV27 and TRBJ2-4; perhaps TRBD2 as D (5 bases). Looked up from germline, CDR1 is MNHEY and CDR2 is SMNVEV (reference sequence). This CDR3 spans 11 amino acids. CDR3 in DNA: TGTGCCAGCAGTTGTAAAGGCGGACTGAACTTC. Encoded protein: CASSCKGGLNF.

The rearrangement joins TRBV28 to TRBJ1-1, with D maybe TRBD1 (6 bases). Trimming pared 7 bases from V and 2 bases from J, leaving 17 bases between. The CDR3 totals 15 residues. The germline V gene has CDR1 MDHEN and CDR2 SYDVKM. This CDR3 reads CASTVTRDTNTEAFF. The CDR3 nucleotides read TGTGCCAGCACCGTGACCCGGGACACTAACACTGAAGCTTTCTTT.

This clone was counted a few times. V gene TRBV19 combines with J gene TRBJ1-5, with a possible D match to TRBD1 (5 bases). Germline CDR1 reads LNHDA; CDR2 reads SQIVND (reference sequence). This CDR3 spans 13 amino acids. V lost 9 bases, J lost 3 bases, and 12 bases lay in between. CDR3 nucleotide sequence: TGTGCCAGCCAGGACACGAACAATCAGCCCCAGCATTTT. Translating gives CASQDTNNQPQHF.

The chain uses TRBV4-1 and TRBJ2-1; 7 bases match TRBD1. Germline V CDR1 and CDR2: MGHRA, YSYEKL. CDR3 length: 15 residues. V lost 1 base to trimming and J lost 6 bases; unmatched junction nucleotides: 6. The chain's CDR3 is CASSQVTGASNEQFF. The DNA of the CDR3 is TGCGCCAGCAGCCAAGTAACAGGGGCGTCCAATGAGCAGTTCTTC.

The chain combines TRBV25-1 with TRBJ1-2, with TRBD1 matching 8 bases. CDR1 and CDR2 (germline): MGHDK, SYGVNS. V dropped 5 bases and J dropped 8; count of bases not matched to a gene: 4. The length of the CDR3 is 12 residues. In DNA form, the CDR3 reads TGTGCCAGCAGTAGGACAGGGTCCGGCTACACCTTC. The encoded protein is CASSRTGSGYTF.